Listed below are T cell receptor beta chains from one sample, sequenced in a study of shared clonotypes between healthy human individuals. Assay: immunoSEQ multiplex PCR; the TCRdb copy retains only in-frame clones and omits some. Of roughly 2.5 million clones detected, around nine tenths appear once; the ten largest clones hold 0.13% to 0.15%. Specimen: naive CD4+ T cells sorted from blood. The receptors here all came from a man aged 18 to 29 in good health. Both conserved end residues are trimmed from each CDR3. The D gene is left open where the match is weak. Size values are once, few and many counts, or a class for expanded clones, and some rows have none.

ASSLRSGTGELF,NA,NA,TRBJ2-2,TRBV5-8
ASSPGRNNEQF,NA,NA,TRBJ2-1,TRBV18
ASSPFSARDPGELF,NA,NA,TRBJ2-2,TRBV5-1
ASSEWGLAGGGNNEQF,TRBD2,NA,TRBJ2-1,TRBV2
ASSARTGGHTEAF,TRBD1,NA,TRBJ1-1,TRBV5-6
ASSQGLAGREQF,TRBD2,NA,TRBJ2-1,TRBV11-2
AGSLAAPATNEKLF,NA,NA,TRBJ1-4,TRBV11-2
ASRPTSANYNEQF,TRBD2,NA,TRBJ2-1,TRBV5-1
ASSLDRVSEQY,NA,once,TRBJ2-7,TRBV5-1
ASSTSPAPNEKLF,NA,NA,TRBJ1-4,TRBV9
ASSLGGTGFEKLF,TRBD1,NA,TRBJ1-4,TRBV5-4
AWRQDSDTQY,NA,once,TRBJ2-3,TRBV30
ASSIDPLAGGKNIQY,TRBD2,NA,TRBJ2-4,TRBV19
ASSLVRGGIRTGELF,NA,NA,TRBJ2-2,TRBV7-9
ASTPGLVKNIQY,TRBD2,once,TRBJ2-4,TRBV5-8
ASSYGGAYEQY,TRBD2,NA,TRBJ2-7,TRBV7-2
ASSIKTGGTDTQY,NA,NA,TRBJ2-3,TRBV7-9
ASSEEGRTGGHLYGYT,TRBD1,NA,TRBJ1-2,TRBV4-2
ASSRGPDEQY,NA,NA,TRBJ2-7,TRBV6-5
ASIPLAGSTDTQY,TRBD2,NA,TRBJ2-3,TRBV5-1
ASNPHLASYNEQF,NA,NA,TRBJ2-1,TRBV6-6
ASSRRQVYEQY,NA,NA,TRBJ2-7,TRBV14
ASSQRDRGTDTQY,TRBD1,once,TRBJ2-3,TRBV23-1
ASRGLARVNEQF,TRBD2,NA,TRBJ2-1,TRBV2
ASSRGTSGGADTQY,TRBD2,NA,TRBJ2-3,TRBV11-1
ASSLERGETQY,NA,NA,TRBJ2-5,TRBV7-2
ASKRVSRSYEQY,NA,NA,TRBJ2-7,TRBV6-4
ASSLELQETQY,NA,NA,TRBJ2-5,TRBV5-6
ASSQTSGSTDTQY,TRBD2,NA,TRBJ2-3,TRBV19
ASSGPNSISGNTIY,NA,NA,TRBJ1-3,TRBV19
ASSLGGESSYNEQF,NA,NA,TRBJ2-1,TRBV7-8
SVERGGGTEAF,NA,NA,TRBJ1-1,TRBV29-1